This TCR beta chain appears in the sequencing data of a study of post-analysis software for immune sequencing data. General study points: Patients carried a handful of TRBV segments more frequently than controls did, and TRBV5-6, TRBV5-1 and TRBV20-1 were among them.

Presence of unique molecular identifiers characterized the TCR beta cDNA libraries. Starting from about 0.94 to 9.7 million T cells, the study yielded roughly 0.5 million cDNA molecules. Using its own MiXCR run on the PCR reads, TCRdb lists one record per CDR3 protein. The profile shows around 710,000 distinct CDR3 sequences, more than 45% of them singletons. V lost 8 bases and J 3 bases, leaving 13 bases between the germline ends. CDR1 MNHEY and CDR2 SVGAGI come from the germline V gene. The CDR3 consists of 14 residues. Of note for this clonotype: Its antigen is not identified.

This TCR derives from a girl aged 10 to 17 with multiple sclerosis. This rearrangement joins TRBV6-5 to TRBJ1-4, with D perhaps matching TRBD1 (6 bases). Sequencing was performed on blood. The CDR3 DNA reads TGTGCCAGCGCCCCAGGGGCCTCTAATGAAAAACTGTTTTTT. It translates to CASAPGASNEKLFF.